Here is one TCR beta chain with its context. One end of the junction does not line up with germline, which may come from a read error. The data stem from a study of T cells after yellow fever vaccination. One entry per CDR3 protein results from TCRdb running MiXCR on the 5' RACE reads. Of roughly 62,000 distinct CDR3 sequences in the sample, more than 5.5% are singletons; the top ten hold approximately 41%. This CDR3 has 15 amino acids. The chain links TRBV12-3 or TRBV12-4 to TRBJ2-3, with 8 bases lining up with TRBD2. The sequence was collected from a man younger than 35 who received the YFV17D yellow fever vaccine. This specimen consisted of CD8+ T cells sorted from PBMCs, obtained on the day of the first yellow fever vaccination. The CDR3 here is CASSYNSGDTDTRYF. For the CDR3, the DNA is TGTGCCAGCAGTTATAATAGCGGGGACACAGATACGCGGTATTTT.